This TCR beta chain was observed in a study of neurological immune-mediated disorders. As for the cDNA, it was generated by 5'RACE with 10-nucleotide random UMIs. MiXCR was run by TCRdb on the 5' RACE reads, yielding one entry per CDR3 protein. The table includes about 31,000 distinct CDR3 sequences, approximately 4.1% detected once. The V gene lost 4 bases and the J gene lost 6 bases, with 13 bases spanning the gap. The CDR3 extends over 14 amino acids. This clonotype was seen repeatedly, ten times or more. Its antigen remains unknown. Whole-study results and caveats: CDR3 amino acid sequences of expanded clones were not shared across subjects, a result suggesting private repertoires in all groups.

The study drew its healthy controls from blood bank volunteers in Maryland, USA. For sorted libraries, the input was about 1 million CD4+ or CD8+ T cells. Sequencing was done on a sample of CD4+ T cells from blood. This chain uses TRBV12-3 or TRBV12-4 with TRBJ2-1, with D possibly matching TRBD1 (5 bases). The clonotype comes from a woman in her forties in good health. The CDR3 DNA reads TGTGCCAGCAGTTACCGCAGTGGGGCCAATGAGCAGTTCTTC. Translating it yields CASSYRSGANEQFF.